Listed here are 22 T cell receptor beta chains from one sample, sequenced in a study of sequential checkpoint blockade in melanoma. Assay: immunoSEQ multiplex PCR; the TCRdb copy retains only in-frame clones and omits some. This sample has roughly 2,600 clones, with about 25% found just once. Indicated treatment: randomized to nivolumab then ipilimumab (arm A) or the reverse (arm B). The sequences come from tumor tissue (inferred from file names), collected from a patient given nivolumab and ipilimumab in sequence. These receptors were taken from a human donor with melanoma.

The chain carries TRBV29-1 and TRBJ2-1; a possible D gene is TRBD2 (7 bases). CDR1 and CDR2 (germline): SQVTM, ANQGSEA. There are 13 residues in the CDR3. CDR3 sequence (DNA): TGCAGTCATCGGGGGGCGGGCGACAATGAGCAGTTCTTC. The encoded protein is CSHRGAGDNEQFF.

The chain recombines TRBV18 with TRBJ1-2, with a tentative D call TRBD1 (6 bases). This CDR3 is built from 16 residues. The germline gives CDR1 KGHSH, CDR2 LQKENI. V lost 2 bases to trimming and J lost 3 bases, with 16 bases between them. The CDR3: CASSPGTPGGDYGYTF. As DNA, the CDR3 is TGTGCCAGCTCACCAGGGACACCGGGAGGGGACTATGGCTACACCTTC. Full variable domain (rest looked up from reference TRBV18 and TRBJ1-2): NAGVMQNPRHLVRRRGQEARLRCSPMKGHSHVYWYRQLPEEGLKFMVYLQKENIIDESGMPKERFSAEFPKEGPSILRIQQVVRGDSAAYFCASSPGTPGGDYGYTFGSGTRLTVV.

V and J are TRBV5-1 and TRBJ1-6; D is unresolved. From germline, CDR1 is SGHRS and CDR2 YFSETQ. V shed 1 base and J shed 12 bases, with 17 bases lying between them. The CDR3 is made up of 15 amino acids. CDR3 amino acids: CASSLYGVGSGPLHF. CDR3 bases: TGCGCCAGCAGCTTGTACGGGGTTGGGTCAGGACCCCTCCACTTT. Full variable domain (remainder filled in from reference TRBV5-1 and TRBJ1-6): KAGVTQTPRYLIKTRGQQVTLSCSPISGHRSVSWYQQTPGQGLQFLFEYFSETQRNKGNFPGRFSGRQFSNSRSEMNVSTLELGDSALYLCASSLYGVGSGPLHFGNGTRLTVT.

The J gene is TRBJ1-2, the V gene TRBV19; 12 nucleotides agree with TRBD1. The germline V gene has CDR1 LNHDA and CDR2 SQIVND (reference sequence). This CDR3 comprises 18 residues. Trimming cost V 5 bases and J 2 bases; bases outside gene matches: 12. CDR3 sequence (DNA): TGTGCCAGTAGTTCAGGGACAGGGGGCGTCTTTTCGAACTATGGCTACACCTTC. Its translation is CASSSGTGGVFSNYGYTF.

The chain has TRBV4-1 and TRBJ1-3; perhaps TRBD1 as D (6 bases). The CDR3 is 17 amino acids. Looked up from germline, CDR1 is MGHRA and CDR2 is YSYEKL. V shed 4 bases and J shed 2 bases, with 18 bases lying between them. DNA of the CDR3: TGCGCCAGCAGCCCAGTTACCGGGACAAATACTGGAAACACCATATATTTT. Amino acids: CASSPVTGTNTGNTIYF.

This clone was seen a few times. V gene TRBV30 combines with J gene TRBJ2-7; TRBD1 is a possible D gene (5 bases). Germline V lookup: CDR1 GTSNPN, CDR2 SVGIG (reference sequence). The CDR3 spans 13 residues. The ends were cut back, 8 bases at V and 0 bases at J, with 14 bases in the middle. The CDR3 DNA reads as TGTGCCGGCAGGGTCGAAGACTCCTACGAGCAGTACTTC. Amino acids: CAGRVEDSYEQYF.

About this clone: No conserved phenylalanine or tryptophan is present at the end of the CDR3, so a read error is the likely explanation. It is unclear where the CDR3 begins or ends on the DNA, so no DNA is shown, and the CDR3 is as TCRdb lists it. The V gene is TRBV10-2, the J gene TRBJ2-7; TRBD1 is the table's D call and was not checked against the DNA. The CDR3 has 12 amino acids, counting both end residues. The germline CDR1 and CDR2 sequences are WSHSY and SAAADI. CDR3 protein: CASSEFGSGGVL.

The chain couples TRBV19 to TRBJ2-3; 12 positions agree with TRBD1. This CDR3 is built from 16 residues. Germline V gives CDR1 LNHDA, CDR2 SQIVND (reference sequence). V was pared by 11 bases and J by 5 bases, with 14 bases of the junction left unmatched. CDR3 nucleotides: TGTGCCTCTAATATTCCGGGACAGGGGGCCGGAGATACGCAGTATTTT. Its protein is CASNIPGQGAGDTQYF.

This clone is labeled medium-sized. This chain joins TRBV11-3 and TRBJ1-1, with 7 bases that match TRBD1. V trimming: 5 bases; J trimming: 1 base; junction bases outside the gene matches: 4. The germline CDR1 and CDR2 sequences are SGHNT and YENEEA. The CDR3 extends over 14 amino acids. The CDR3 protein is CASSEQGKNTEAFF. The CDR3 DNA reads as TGTGCCAGCAGCGAACAGGGGAAGAACACTGAAGCTTTCTTT.

The chain carries TRBV5-1 and TRBJ2-3, with 13 bases that match TRBD2. Per the germline V gene, CDR1 is SGHRS and CDR2 is YFSETQ. This CDR3 has 18 amino acids. With V trimmed by 4 bases and J by 0 bases, 8 bases remained unmatched. The CDR3 spells CASSPGLAGLPSTDTQYF. The CDR3, as DNA: TGCGCCAGCAGCCCGGGACTAGCGGGGTTGCCTAGCACAGATACGCAGTATTTT. The full variable domain, in which reference TRBV5-1 and TRBJ2-3 provide the parts outside the CDR3, is KAGVTQTPRYLIKTRGQQVTLSCSPISGHRSVSWYQQTPGQGLQFLFEYFSETQRNKGNFPGRFSGRQFSNSRSEMNVSTLELGDSALYLCASSPGLAGLPSTDTQYFGPGTRLTVL.

Details on this clone: Other DNA sequences of this sample code for an identical CDR3. The chain uses TRBV29-1 and TRBJ2-7; 8 bases align to TRBD1. V lost 0 bases to trimming and J lost 2 bases; unmatched junction nucleotides: 3. The length of the CDR3 is 14 residues. The germline V gene encodes CDR1 SQVTM and CDR2 ANQGSEA. This CDR3 reads CSVEEGQETYEQYF. The CDR3 region has the DNA TGCAGCGTTGAAGAGGGACAGGAGACCTACGAGCAGTACTTC.

A few counts support this clone. The DNA of the CDR3 is TGTGCCAGCAGTTACAGCGGGAATTCACCCCTCCACTTT. Translating gives CASSYSGNSPLHF. This chain connects TRBV6-8 to TRBJ1-6; D gene uncertain. Trimming cost V 2 bases and J 7 bases, with 6 bases left between them. The CDR3 has 13 amino acids. Germline assignment: CDR1 MNHGY and CDR2 SAAAGT.

In its sample, this clone ranks as medium-sized. The chain recombines TRBV10-3 with TRBJ1-1, with TRBD1 as a possible D gene (5 bases). The V gene's germline CDR1 is ENHRY and CDR2 SYGVKD. V was pared by 2 bases and J by 3 bases, with 10 bases between. This CDR3 has 14 amino acids. In DNA form, the CDR3 reads TGTGCCATCAGTGAGAGGGGAAGAGACACTGAAGCTTTCTTT. It yields the protein CAISERGRDTEAFF.

The chain is built from TRBV6-8 and TRBJ2-1; D is possibly TRBD1 (6 bases). V lost 0 bases, J lost 0 bases, and 9 bases lay in between. This CDR3 region has 16 residues. The germline V gene encodes CDR1 MNHGY and CDR2 SAAAGT. The CDR3 sequence: CASSYSQGHSYNEQFF. The CDR3 DNA reads TGTGCCAGCAGTTACTCGCAGGGGCACTCCTACAATGAGCAGTTCTTC.

This chain links TRBV29-1 with TRBJ1-2; TRBD1 agrees at 8 bases. CDR1 is SQVTM and CDR2 is ANQGSEA in the germline V gene. After removal of 7 bases from V and 4 bases from J, the junction contained 11 bases not matched to a gene. The CDR3 consists of 14 residues. The CDR3 here is CSAGQGVKPYGYTF. In nucleotides, the CDR3 is TGCAGCGCCGGACAGGGAGTAAAGCCCTATGGCTACACCTTC.

This clone was seen a handful of times. The J gene is TRBJ1-5, the V gene TRBV10-2; no firm D call. Germline V gives CDR1 WSHSY, CDR2 SAAADI. Trimming pared 0 bases from V and 9 bases from J, leaving 12 bases between. There are 14 residues in the CDR3. Here the CDR3 reads CASSESTPGGPQHF. The DNA of the CDR3 is TGCGCCAGCAGTGAGTCGACTCCCGGAGGGCCCCAGCATTTT.

This chain links TRBV18 with TRBJ1-2, with 7 bases fitting TRBD1. After removal of 3 bases from V and 6 bases from J, the junction contained 7 bases not matched to a gene. Germline V CDR1 and CDR2: KGHSH, LQKENI. The CDR3 sequence is 14 residues long. CDR3 in amino acids: CASSPGAGGNGYTF. The CDR3 DNA is TGTGCCAGCTCACCGGGGGCAGGGGGAAATGGCTACACCTTC. The full variable domain, in which reference TRBV18 and TRBJ1-2 provide the parts outside the CDR3, is NAGVMQNPRHLVRRRGQEARLRCSPMKGHSHVYWYRQLPEEGLKFMVYLQKENIIDESGMPKERFSAEFPKEGPSILRIQQVVRGDSAAYFCASSPGAGGNGYTFGSGTRLTVV.

This clone was found many times. This chain connects TRBV7-4 to TRBJ2-3, with TRBD2 matching 10 bases. With V trimmed by 5 bases and J by 5 bases, 7 bases remained unmatched. Germline V gene lookup returns CDR1 SGHVT and CDR2 SQSDAQ. The CDR3 runs 15 residues. The CDR3 sequence is CASSPLAGEVDTQYF. The CDR3 nucleotides are TGTGCCAGCAGCCCTCTAGCGGGGGAGGTAGATACGCAGTATTTT.

This chain connects TRBV11-3 to TRBJ2-1, with 8 bases lining up with TRBD1. V dropped 3 bases and J dropped 3; count of bases not matched to a gene: 4. The CDR3 has 15 amino acids. CDR1 SGHNT and CDR2 YENEEA come from the germline V gene. The chain's CDR3 is CASSFPGGYYNEQFF. The CDR3 nucleotides are TGTGCCAGCAGCTTCCCAGGGGGCTACTACAATGAGCAGTTCTTC.

The chain combines TRBV6-8 with TRBJ2-5; 9 bases match TRBD1. Germline trimming cut 5 bases from V and 5 bases from J; bases unmatched to any gene: 9. The CDR3 loop spans 15 amino acids. The V gene's germline CDR1 is MNHGY and CDR2 SAAAGT. CDR3 bases: TGTGCCAGCAGTAAGAGGGACAGGGTAGGGGAGACCCAGTACTTC. As protein: CASSKRDRVGETQYF.

V gene TRBV6-8 combines with J gene TRBJ1-4; TRBD1 matches at 9 bases. Germline V gene lookup returns CDR1 MNHGY and CDR2 SAAAGT. Trimming at V came to 0 bases and at J to 5 bases, leaving 10 bases not matched to a gene. The CDR3 has 18 amino acids. CDR3 loop: CASSYSTTGTGKNEKLFF. CDR3 bases: TGTGCCAGCAGTTACTCGACTACCGGGACAGGGAAGAATGAAAAACTGTTTTTT.

The gene calls are TRBV25-1 and TRBJ2-5; tentatively, D is TRBD2 (6 bases). Germline CDR1 reads MGHDK; CDR2 reads SYGVNS. Trimming stripped 4 bases from V and 7 bases from J, with 19 bases between. The CDR3 loop spans 15 amino acids. CDR3 residues: CASSGPGTWVGTQYF. CDR3 coding DNA: TGTGCCAGCAGTGGCCCCGGGACTTGGGTCGGGACCCAGTACTTC.